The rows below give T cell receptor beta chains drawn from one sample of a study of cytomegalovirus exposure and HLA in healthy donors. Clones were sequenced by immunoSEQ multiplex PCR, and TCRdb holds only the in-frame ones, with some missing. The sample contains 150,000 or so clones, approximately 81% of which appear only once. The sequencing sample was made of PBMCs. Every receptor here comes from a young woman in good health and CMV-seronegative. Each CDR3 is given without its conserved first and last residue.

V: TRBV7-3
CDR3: ASSPGGGASYEQY

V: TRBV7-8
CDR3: ASSFYRGPNEKLF

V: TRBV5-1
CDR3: ASSPRTGGYEQY

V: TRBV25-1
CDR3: ATRMNTEAF

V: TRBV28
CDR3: ASRSGIGNQPQH

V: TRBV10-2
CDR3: ASSLGQGNYEQY

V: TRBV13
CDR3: ASSFGLAGVVTGELF

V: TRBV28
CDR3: ASSLRQGGVLF

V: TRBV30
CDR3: ALIRDRVLRSSSGANVLT

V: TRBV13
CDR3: ASSWGLAGSYEQY